This T cell receptor (beta chain) was identified during a study of blood T cell repertoires in COVID-19. Background on the study: Acute-phase and convalescent COVID-19 samples originated in the United States, Italy and Spain. In each case, the material was cDNA or gDNA derived from T cells, B-cell-depleted T cells, or PBMCs.

Original data processing: Scientists estimated how many nucleated cells there were by amplifying reference gene primers. Assay used: immunoSEQ multiplex PCR; TCRdb lists only in-frame clones, some missing. The D gene and trimming were derived from the DNA, and the V and J assignments and clone size from that table. This table holds approximately 140,000 clones, approximately 83% found once. This CDR3 region has 17 residues. Germline values: CDR1 SQVTM, CDR2 ANQGSEA. V was shortened by 0 bases and J by 8 bases, with 23 bases between the two germline ends. The V gene is TRBV29-1, the J gene TRBJ2-1; possible D gene TRBD2, 6 bases. The material sequenced was peripheral blood. This receptor was obtained from a human donor in a cohort sampled during active COVID-19. CDR3 nucleotides: TGCAGCGTTGAAGATCTTCAGGGTTCGGGGGATGGGGATGAGCAGTTCTTC. Translating gives CSVEDLQGSGDGDEQFF.